These T cell receptor beta chains were read from a single sample in a study of CD8+ T cells in alopecia areata. Assay used: immunoSEQ multiplex PCR; TCRdb lists only in-frame clones, some missing. The repertoire holds approximately 150,000 clones, with about three fifths as singletons. Sequenced: CD4+ T cells sorted from blood. Receptor source: a human donor in good health. CDR3s include the opening cysteine and the closing phenylalanine or tryptophan. D genes are given only for firm matches. Size is stated for part of the rows, as once, few or many counts, or as a class when the clone is expanded.

D	size	V	J	length	CDR3	DNA
TRBD1	few	TRBV30	TRBJ1-5	15	CAWSLNRGSNQPQHF	TGTGCCTGGAGTCTGAACAGGGGTAGCAATCAGCCCCAGCATTTT
TRBD2	once	TRBV5-1	TRBJ2-7	17	CASSRMTSEVTYYEQYF	TGCGCCAGCAGCCGGATGACTAGCGAAGTCACTTACTACGAGCAGTACTTC
.	.	TRBV4-1	TRBJ2-6	15	CASSTITPGQSVLTF	TGCGCCAGCAGCACTATAACCCCCGGCCAGAGCGTCCTGACTTTC
.	.	TRBV29-1	TRBJ2-7	12	CSAGTAGDEQYF	TGCAGCGCCGGGACGGCAGGGGACGAGCAGTACTTC
.	.	TRBV4-1	TRBJ1-5	14	CASSQVQADQPQHF	TGCGCCAGCAGCCAAGTACAGGCAGATCAGCCCCAGCATTTT
.	few	TRBV6-5	TRBJ2-6	14	CASSTVSGANVLTF	TGTGCCAGCAGTACAGTCTCTGGGGCCAACGTCCTGACTTTC
TRBD1	few	TRBV29-1	TRBJ2-1	13	CSVYRGSYNEQFF	TGCAGCGTTTACAGGGGCTCCTACAATGAGCAGTTCTTC
.	.	TRBV29-1	TRBJ1-2	13	CSVELAQRYGYTF	TGCAGCGTTGAATTGGCACAGAGATATGGCTACACCTTC
.	few	TRBV7-9	TRBJ1-4	11	CASEFGEKLFF	TGTGCCAGCGAATTCGGTGAAAAACTGTTTTTT
TRBD2	few	TRBV30	TRBJ2-1	15	CAWSRGTSGYNEQFF	TGTGCCTGGAGCCGCGGGACTAGCGGTTACAATGAGCAGTTCTTC
.	few	TRBV23-1	TRBJ1-5	14	CASLHPGDNQPQHF	TGCGCCAGTTTGCACCCTGGGGATAATCAGCCCCAGCATTTT
.	.	TRBV2	TRBJ2-5	12	CASSENRWTQYF	TGTGCCAGCAGTGAAAACCGATGGACCCAGTACTTC
.	.	TRBV5-4	TRBJ2-7	14	CASSLAGSSSEQYF	TGTGCCAGCAGCTTGGCCGGGAGCTCCAGCGAGCAGTACTTC
.	.	TRBV30	TRBJ1-3	12	CAWRRGFGTIYF	TGTGCCTGGAGACGGGGGTTCGGCACCATATATTTT
.	.	TRBV29-1	TRBJ1-1	14	CSVKGEGLGTEAFF	TGCAGCGTCAAGGGGGAGGGCTTGGGCACTGAAGCTTTCTTT
.	.	TRBV23-1	TRBJ1-5	10	CASSQGPQHF	TGCGCCAGCAGTCAAGGGCCCCAGCATTTT
TRBD2	.	TRBV29-1	TRBJ2-1	13	CSVVGLASNEQFF	TGCAGCGTCGTAGGACTAGCGTCGAATGAGCAGTTCTTC
.	.	TRBV15	TRBJ2-5	13	CATSSPYGETQYF	TGTGCCACCAGCAGCCCTTATGGAGAGACCCAGTACTTC
.	.	TRBV7-7	TRBJ2-2	15	CASSPDRLSTGELFF	TGTGCTAGCAGCCCCGACAGGTTAAGCACCGGGGAGCTGTTTTTT
.	few	TRBV11-2	TRBJ2-3	16	CASSPSNGVSTDTQYF	TGTGCCAGCAGCCCCTCTAACGGGGTTAGCACAGATACGCAGTATTTT
.	.	TRBV2	TRBJ1-2	15	CASEPIGWRNYGYTF	TGTGCCAGCGAGCCAATAGGATGGAGAAACTATGGCTACACCTTC
TRBD2	once	TRBV30	TRBJ2-3	15	CAWTVAGGNTDTQYF	TGTGCCTGGACCGTAGCGGGAGGAAACACAGATACGCAGTATTTT
.	.	TRBV5-1	TRBJ2-5	11	CASGLQETQYF	TGCGCCAGCGGGCTCCAAGAGACCCAGTACTTC
.	.	TRBV29-1	TRBJ2-2	13	CSVDGSNTGELFF	TGCAGCGTTGATGGGTCTAACACCGGGGAGCTGTTTTTT
TRBD1	few	TRBV5-4	TRBJ2-1	15	CASSPRDRGSDEQFF	TGTGCCAGCAGCCCCCGGGACAGGGGGTCCGATGAGCAGTTCTTC
.	few	TRBV30	TRBJ2-3	11	CAWTREDTQYF	TGTGCCTGGACAAGGGAAGATACGCAGTATTTT
.	.	TRBV6-5	TRBJ2-3	11	CASSDTDTQYF	TGTGCCAGCAGTGACACAGATACGCAGTATTTT
.	.	TRBV5-4	TRBJ2-4	13	CASRRAGVNIQYF	TGTGCCAGCCGGAGGGCTGGGGTTAACATTCAGTACTTC
TRBD1	few	TRBV29-1	TRBJ1-2	14	CSVPLGGQGSGYTF	TGCAGCGTGCCCCTAGGGGGACAGGGCTCTGGCTACACCTTC
.	.	TRBV23-1	TRBJ2-6	19	CASRKLQSGHFSGANVLTF	TGCGCCAGCAGAAAACTACAGTCAGGACATTTCTCTGGGGCCAACGTCCTGACTTTC
.	.	TRBV5-1	TRBJ1-1	14	CASSFQTENTEAFF	TGCGCCAGCAGCTTCCAGACGGAGAACACTGAAGCTTTCTTT
TRBD2	.	TRBV6-6	TRBJ2-5	16	CASSYPLAGLQETQYF	TGTGCCAGCAGCTACCCACTAGCGGGTCTTCAAGAGACCCAGTACTTC
.	few	TRBV29-1	TRBJ2-4	11	CSVESRNIQYF	TGCAGCGTTGAATCCCGAAACATTCAGTACTTC
.	once	TRBV29-1	TRBJ2-7	16	CSVEAGRFTMSYEQYF	TGCAGCGTTGAAGCGGGCCGATTCACTATGTCCTACGAGCAGTACTTC
TRBD2	.	TRBV5-4	TRBJ2-5	14	CASKASGRGETQYF	TGTGCCAGCAAGGCTAGCGGGAGGGGTGAGACCCAGTACTTC
.	few	TRBV30	TRBJ1-1	13	CAWSPQTNTEAFF	TGTGCCTGGAGTCCTCAGACCAACACTGAAGCTTTCTTT
.	.	TRBV30	TRBJ1-4	10	CACGWGKLFF	TGTGCCTGTGGATGGGGAAAACTGTTTTTT
TRBD1	once	TRBV28	TRBJ2-4	14	CASSRRDSKNIQYF	TGTGCCAGCAGTCGACGGGACAGTAAAAACATTCAGTACTTC
.	few	TRBV6-4	TRBJ1-2	14	CARPEGPPNYGYTF	TGTGCCAGACCAGAGGGGCCTCCTAACTATGGCTACACCTTC
.	many	TRBV7-9	TRBJ2-2	15	CASSPGTANTGELFF	TGTGCCAGCAGCCCAGGGACGGCGAACACCGGGGAGCTGTTTTTT
.	.	TRBV7-9	TRBJ2-3	15	CASSLTQASTDTQYF	TGTGCCAGCAGCTTAACCCAGGCTAGCACAGATACGCAGTATTTT
TRBD1	.	TRBV29-1	TRBJ2-1	14	CSVRDRSSYNEQFF	TGCAGCGTTCGGGACAGGAGCTCCTACAATGAGCAGTTCTTC
.	.	TRBV5-1	TRBJ2-7	13	CASSFGPEDEQYF	TGCGCCAGCAGCTTTGGTCCCGAAGACGAGCAGTACTTC
.	.	TRBV29-1	TRBJ2-3	16	CSVEGTERERTDTQYF	TGCAGCGTTGAAGGGACAGAACGGGAGCGCACAGATACGCAGTATTTT
TRBD1	few	TRBV30	TRBJ2-1	15	CAWSTGLSRGGEQFF	TGTGCCTGGAGTACCGGACTTTCCCGAGGGGGCGAGCAGTTCTTC
.	few	TRBV5-1	TRBJ2-7	14	CASTNGGGSYEQYF	TGCGCCAGCACCAATGGTGGGGGCTCATACGAGCAGTACTTC